This T cell receptor beta chain comes out of a study of control samples from healthy donors and cancer patients. The CDR3 totals 16 residues. Per the germline V gene, CDR1 is SGHTA and CDR2 is FQGTGA. V lost 5 bases, J lost 2 bases, and 6 bases stayed unmatched. Assay: immunoSEQ multiplex PCR; the TCRdb copy retains only in-frame clones and omits some. The sample carries 75,000 to 100,000 clones, roughly four fifths recorded once. This chain joins TRBV7-3 and TRBJ2-1; 10 positions match TRBD2. The material sequenced was blood. This clonotype originated in a man aged 55 to 70 in good health. The CDR3 nucleotides read TGTGCCAGCAGCCCCCAAAGCGGGGGGGCCTACAATGAGCAGTTCTTC. It yields the protein CASSPQSGGAYNEQFF. The full variable domain, completed using reference TRBV7-3 and TRBJ2-1, is GAGVSQTPSNKVTEKGKYVELRCDPISGHTALYWYRQSLGQGPEFLIYFQGTGAADDSGLPNDRFFAVRPEGSVSTLKIQRTERGDSAVYLCASSPQSGGAYNEQFFGPGTRLTVL.